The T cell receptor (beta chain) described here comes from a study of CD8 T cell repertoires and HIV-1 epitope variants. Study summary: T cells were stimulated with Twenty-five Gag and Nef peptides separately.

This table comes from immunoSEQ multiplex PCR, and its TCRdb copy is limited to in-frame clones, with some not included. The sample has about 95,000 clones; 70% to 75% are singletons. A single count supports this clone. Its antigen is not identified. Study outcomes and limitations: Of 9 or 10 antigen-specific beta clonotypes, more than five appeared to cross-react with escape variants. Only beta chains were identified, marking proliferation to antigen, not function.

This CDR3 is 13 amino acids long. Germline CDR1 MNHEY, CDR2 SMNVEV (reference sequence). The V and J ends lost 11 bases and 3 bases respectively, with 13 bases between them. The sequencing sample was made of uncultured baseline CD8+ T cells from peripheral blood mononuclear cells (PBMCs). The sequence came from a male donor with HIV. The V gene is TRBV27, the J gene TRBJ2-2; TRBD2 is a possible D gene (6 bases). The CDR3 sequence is CAAGGYDTGELFF. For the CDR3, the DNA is TGTGCCGCCGGGGGTTATGACACCGGGGAGCTGTTTTTT.